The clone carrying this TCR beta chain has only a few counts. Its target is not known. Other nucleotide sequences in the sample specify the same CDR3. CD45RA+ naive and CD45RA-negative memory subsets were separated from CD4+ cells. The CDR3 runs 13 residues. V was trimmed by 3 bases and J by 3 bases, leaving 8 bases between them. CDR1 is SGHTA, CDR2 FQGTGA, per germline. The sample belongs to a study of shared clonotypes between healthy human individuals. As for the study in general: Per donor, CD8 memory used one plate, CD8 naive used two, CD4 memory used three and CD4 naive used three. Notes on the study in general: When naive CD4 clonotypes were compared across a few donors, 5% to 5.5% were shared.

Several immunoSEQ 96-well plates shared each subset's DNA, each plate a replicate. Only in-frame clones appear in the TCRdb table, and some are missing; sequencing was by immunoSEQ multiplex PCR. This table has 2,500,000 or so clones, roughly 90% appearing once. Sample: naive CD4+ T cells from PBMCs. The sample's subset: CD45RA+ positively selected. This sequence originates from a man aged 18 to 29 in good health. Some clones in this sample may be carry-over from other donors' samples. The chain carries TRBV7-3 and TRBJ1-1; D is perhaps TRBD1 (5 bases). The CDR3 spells CASSFQGDTEAFF. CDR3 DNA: TGTGCCAGCAGCTTTCAGGGAGACACTGAAGCTTTCTTT.